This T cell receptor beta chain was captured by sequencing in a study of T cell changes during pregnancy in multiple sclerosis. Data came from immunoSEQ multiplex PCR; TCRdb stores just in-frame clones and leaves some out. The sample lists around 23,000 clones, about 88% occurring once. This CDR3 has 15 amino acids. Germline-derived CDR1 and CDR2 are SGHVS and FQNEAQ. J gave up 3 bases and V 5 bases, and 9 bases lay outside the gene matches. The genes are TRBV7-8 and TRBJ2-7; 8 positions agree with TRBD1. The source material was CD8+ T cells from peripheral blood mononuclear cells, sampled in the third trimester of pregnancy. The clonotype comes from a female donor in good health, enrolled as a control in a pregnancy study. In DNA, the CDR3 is TGTGCCAGCAGCGGGGGCACGACAGGGGTCTACGAGCAGTACTTC. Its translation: CASSGGTTGVYEQYF.